This paragraph covers one T cell receptor (beta chain) sequence. Profiling relied on immunoSEQ multiplex PCR, and the TCRdb table lists in-frame clones only, not all of them. This sample has under 450,000 clones, with about 95% found just once. The CDR3 is 15 amino acids. The germline V gene has CDR1 SGHAT and CDR2 FQNNGV. V was clipped by 2 bases and J by 4 bases, with 12 bases between them. This sample was included in a study of shared T cell receptors in the human thymus. This chain links TRBV11-2 with TRBJ2-4, with unresolved D. The sample comprised thymocytes. The sequence was obtained from a human donor. This CDR3 is CASSLSIGGKNIQYF. The CDR3 coding sequence is TGTGCCAGCAGCTTAAGCATCGGCGGAAAAAACATTCAGTACTTC.